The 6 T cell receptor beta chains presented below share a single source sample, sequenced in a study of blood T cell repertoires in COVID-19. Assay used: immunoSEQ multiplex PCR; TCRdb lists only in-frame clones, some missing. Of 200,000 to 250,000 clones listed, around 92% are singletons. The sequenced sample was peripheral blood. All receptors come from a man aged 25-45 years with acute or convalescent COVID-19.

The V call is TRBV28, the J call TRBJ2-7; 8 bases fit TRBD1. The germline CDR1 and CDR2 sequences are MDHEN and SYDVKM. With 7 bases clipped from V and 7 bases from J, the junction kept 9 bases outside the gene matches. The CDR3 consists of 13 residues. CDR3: CASMKDRVREQYF. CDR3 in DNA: TGTGCCAGCATGAAGGACAGGGTGAGAGAGCAGTACTTC.

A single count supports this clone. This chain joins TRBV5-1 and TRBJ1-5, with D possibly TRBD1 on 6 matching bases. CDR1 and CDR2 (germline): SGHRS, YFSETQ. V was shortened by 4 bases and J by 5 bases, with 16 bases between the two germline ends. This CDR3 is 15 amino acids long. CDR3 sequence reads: CASSPHRVWDQPQHF. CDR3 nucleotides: TGCGCCAGCAGCCCCCACAGGGTGTGGGATCAGCCCCAGCATTTT.

CDR3 region: CASSPLERESGYTF. The CDR3 DNA reads TGTGCCAGCTCACCACTCGAAAGGGAGAGTGGCTACACCTTC. The chain recombines TRBV18 with TRBJ1-2; D unclear. This CDR3 is 14 amino acids long. Trimming pared 1 base from V and 7 bases from J, leaving 13 bases between. Germline V gene sequence: CDR1 KGHSH, CDR2 LQKENI.

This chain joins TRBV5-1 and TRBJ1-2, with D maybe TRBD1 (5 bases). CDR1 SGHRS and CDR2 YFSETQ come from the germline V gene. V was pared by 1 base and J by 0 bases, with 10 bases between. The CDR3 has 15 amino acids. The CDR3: CASSLTGKTNYGYTF. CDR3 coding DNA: TGCGCCAGCAGCTTGACAGGAAAAACTAACTATGGCTACACCTTC.

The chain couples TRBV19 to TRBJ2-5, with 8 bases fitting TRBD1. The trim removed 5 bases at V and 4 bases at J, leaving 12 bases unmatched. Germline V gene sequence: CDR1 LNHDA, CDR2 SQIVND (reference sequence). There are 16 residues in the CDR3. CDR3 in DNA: TGTGCCAGTAGTCCCCACGGACAGGGCTTCACAGAGACCCAGTACTTC. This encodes CASSPHGQGFTETQYF.

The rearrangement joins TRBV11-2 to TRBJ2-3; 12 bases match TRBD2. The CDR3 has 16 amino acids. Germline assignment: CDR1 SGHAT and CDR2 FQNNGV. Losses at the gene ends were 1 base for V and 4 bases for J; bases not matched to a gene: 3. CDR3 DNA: TGTGCCAGCAGCTTAGTTGCTAGCGGGGGGGCAGATACGCAGTATTTT. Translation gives CASSLVASGGADTQYF.